The 18 T cell receptor beta chains reported below all come from one sample, sequenced in a study of shared clonotypes between healthy human individuals. Sequencing used immunoSEQ multiplex PCR; TCRdb keeps in-frame clones, though not all of them. The sample contains a few million clones, just under 95% of which appear only once. Specimen: naive CD4+ T cells from PBMCs. Subset denoted: CD45RA+ positively selected. The receptors come from a man younger than 35 in good health. Some clones in this sample may be carry-over from other donors' samples.

The V call is TRBV9, the J call TRBJ2-7; D ambiguous. This CDR3 is 15 amino acids long. With 4 bases removed from V and 6 bases from J, the gap between germline ends came to 20 bases. Germline CDR1 is SGDLS and CDR2 is YYNGEE. The CDR3 is CASSPRTAGHIEQYF. CDR3 DNA sequence: TGTGCCAGCAGCCCTCGGACCGCCGGGCATATCGAGCAGTACTTC.

The V call is TRBV5-4, the J call TRBJ2-7, with 8 bases identical to TRBD1. J lost 0 bases, V lost 4 bases, and 12 bases had no gene match. Germline assignment: CDR1 SGHNT and CDR2 YYREEE (reference sequence). The CDR3 spans 17 residues. CDR3 sequence (DNA): TGTGCCAGCAGCGACCGGACAGGGCAACATCCCTCCTACGAGCAGTACTTC. Encoded protein: CASSDRTGQHPSYEQYF.

Note on this clone: Distinct nucleotide sequences in the sample also encode this CDR3. The chain combines TRBV7-2 with TRBJ2-7; D uncertain. CDR3 length equals 13 residues. CDR1 and CDR2 (germline): SGHTA, FQGNSA. Trimming left V 5 bases short and J 0 bases short, with 8 bases between. CDR3 in amino acids: CASSPRSSYEQYF. The CDR3 DNA sequence: TGTGCCAGCAGCCCTAGGAGCTCCTACGAGCAGTACTTC.

The chain joins TRBV4-1 to TRBJ2-4; TRBD1 matches 9 bases. Germline values: CDR1 MGHRA, CDR2 YSYEKL. The ends lost 5 bases at V and 1 base at J; junction bases unmatched: 9. The CDR3 loop spans 17 amino acids. In DNA form, the CDR3 reads TGCGCCAGCAGCTCTCGACAGGGGGTGATGGCCAAAAACATTCAGTACTTC. Amino acids: CASSSRQGVMAKNIQYF.

V gene TRBV28 combines with J gene TRBJ2-1; 8 nucleotides agree with TRBD2. The CDR3 loop spans 17 amino acids. With 2 bases clipped from V and 1 base from J, the junction kept 7 bases outside the gene matches. From germline, CDR1 is MDHEN and CDR2 SYDVKM. In nucleotides, the CDR3 is TGTGCCAGCAGTTTAATGGGCGGGGGGCGATCCTACAATGAGCAGTTCTTC. Its translation is CASSLMGGGRSYNEQFF.

This clone appeared a few times. Sequence at one end of the junction differs from germline and may be a read error. CDR3 in DNA: TGTGCCAGCAGAGAAGGGGAGGGTGAAGCTTTCTTT. Its translation: CASREGEGEAFF. The chain combines TRBV2 with TRBJ1-1; the D gene is possibly TRBD1 (5 bases). The CDR3 contains 12 residues. CDR1 is SNHLY and CDR2 is FYNNEI in the germline V gene.

The sample holds a few counts of this clone. Other DNA sequences in the sample encode the same CDR3. This sequence joins TRBV11-2 and TRBJ2-7; possibly TRBD1 for D (5 bases). This CDR3 region has 13 residues. Germline CDR1 is SGHAT and CDR2 is FQNNGV. Trimming shortened V by 0 bases and J by 6 bases, and 9 bases separated the two germline ends. The CDR3 DNA follows: TGTGCCAGCAGCTTAGACAGGGTTGGCGAGCAGTACTTC. Protein sequence: CASSLDRVGEQYF.

The chain uses TRBV5-1 and TRBJ2-1; D may be TRBD2 (5 bases). This CDR3 has 14 residues. Germline CDR1 reads SGHRS; CDR2 reads YFSETQ. V lost 3 bases and J 6 bases, leaving 13 bases between the germline ends. The CDR3: CASSYGSGLNEQFF. The CDR3 region has the DNA TGCGCCAGCAGCTACGGAAGCGGTCTCAATGAGCAGTTCTTC.

The V and J genes are TRBV7-3 and TRBJ2-5, with 9 bases fitting TRBD1. Germline V gene sequence: CDR1 SGHTA, CDR2 FQGTGA. The CDR3 covers 15 residues. The V segment lost 5 bases and the J segment 3 bases; nucleotides outside the gene matches: 7. CDR3 DNA: TGTGCCAGCAGCGTCGGGACAGGGAGGAAAGAGACCCAGTACTTC. Translation: CASSVGTGRKETQYF.

V is TRBV21-1 and J is TRBJ1-2; the D call of TRBD1 is as the table states it, not checked on the DNA. TRBV21-1 is noted as a pseudogene. The CDR3 has 17 amino acids. The CDR3 here is CASSKTGQGAPDYGYTF. CDR3 bases: TGTGCCAGCAGCAAAACGGGCCAGGGGGCGCCAGACTATGGCTACACCTTC.

V gene TRBV4-3 combines with J gene TRBJ2-3; 11 bases are a match to TRBD2. The junction had 9 bases not matched to a gene; V was cut back by 4 bases and J by 6 bases. CDR3 length equals 16 residues. CDR1 and CDR2 (germline): LGHNA, YSLEER. The DNA for the CDR3 is TGCGCCAGCAGCCCAAACCTAGCGGGAGGATCGGATACGCAGTATTTT. This gives the protein CASSPNLAGGSDTQYF.

This sequence joins TRBV7-9 and TRBJ1-4; no clear D gene. The CDR3 length is 14 residues. The V end was cut by 5 bases, the J end by 8 bases, with 15 bases between. Germline V CDR1 and CDR2: SEHNR, FQNEAQ (reference sequence). The CDR3 bases are TGTGCCAGCAGCCCACCCGGGTTTGAAGAAAAACTGTTTTTT. This translates into CASSPPGFEEKLFF.

This clone was observed once. The gene calls are TRBV5-4 and TRBJ2-2; 12 bases map to TRBD2. V trimming: 5 bases; J trimming: 4 bases; junction bases outside the gene matches: 6. CDR3 length: 16 residues. The germline V gene encodes CDR1 SGHNT and CDR2 YYREEE (reference sequence). Here the CDR3 DNA reads TGTGCCAGCAGTACTAGCGGGAGGAGGAGCACCGGGGAGCTGTTTTTT. Its protein product is CASSTSGRRSTGELFF.

The chain joins TRBV19 to TRBJ2-7; 10 nucleotides match TRBD2. The germline CDR1 and CDR2 sequences are LNHDA and SQIVND (reference sequence). This CDR3 region has 15 residues. V lost 5 bases to trimming and J lost 1 base; unmatched junction nucleotides: 5. CDR3 in DNA: TGTGCCAGTAGTGAGGCTAGCGGGAGATCCTACGAGCAGTACTTC. Translating it yields CASSEASGRSYEQYF.

This chain links TRBV30 with TRBJ2-5, with D uncertain. Trimming pared 1 base from V and 2 bases from J, leaving 5 bases between. Germline CDR1 GTSNPN, CDR2 SVGIG (reference sequence). This CDR3 contains 12 residues. CDR3 sequence reads: CAWSETQETQYF. The DNA for the CDR3 is TGTGCCTGGAGTGAAACGCAAGAGACCCAGTACTTC. Based on the CDR3 plus reference TRBV30 and TRBJ2-5, the full variable domain is SQTIHQWPATLVQPVGSPLSLECTVEGTSNPNLYWYRQAAGRGLQLLFYSVGIGQISSEVPQNLSASRPQDRQFILSSKKLLLSDSGFYLCAWSETQETQYFGPGTRLLVL.

V and J are TRBV7-2 and TRBJ2-3, with TRBD1 identical over 9 bases. The CDR3 sequence is 15 residues long. With V trimmed by 5 bases and J by 2 bases, 5 bases remained unmatched. Germline V gene data show CDR1 as SGHTA and CDR2 as FQGNSA. In nucleotides, the CDR3 is TGTGCCAGCAGCCGGGGACAGGGTGTCACAGATACGCAGTATTTT. As protein: CASSRGQGVTDTQYF. Full variable domain (rest looked up from reference TRBV7-2 and TRBJ2-3): GAGVSQSPSNKVTEKGKDVELRCDPISGHTALYWYRQSLGQGLEFLIYFQGNSAPDKSGLPSDRFSAERTGGSVSTLTIQRTQQEDSAVYLCASSRGQGVTDTQYFGPGTRLTVL.

The chain joins TRBV7-3 to TRBJ2-5; maybe TRBD2 (6 bases). The CDR3 is 15 residues long. The germline V gene has CDR1 SGHTA and CDR2 FQGTGA. The V end was cut by 0 bases, the J end by 5 bases, with 13 bases between. Written as DNA, the CDR3 is TGTGCCAGCAGCTTAACTAGCGGCCCCCAGGAGACCCAGTACTTC. It yields the protein CASSLTSGPQETQYF.

The chain uses TRBV5-4 and TRBJ2-3, with D possibly matching TRBD1 (6 bases). The CDR3 has 15 amino acids. V lost 5 bases, J lost 6 bases, and 19 bases lay in between. Germline CDR1 SGHNT, CDR2 YYREEE (reference sequence). The CDR3 DNA sequence: TGTGCCAGCAGATCAGACAGGCTACTGCCCGATACGCAGTATTTT. It codes for CASRSDRLLPDTQYF.